The rows below give T cell receptor beta chains drawn from one sample of a study of T cells expressing NK-cell markers. TCRdb reprocessed the 5' RACE reads, with one entry per CDR3 protein and no DNA. This sample's clone table lists 400,000 to 450,000 distinct CDR3 sequences. Sequencing input: blood T cells: a sorted CD56 or NKG2C T cell subset, CD4+ or CD8+ T cells, or bulk PBMC T cells (not recorded which). These receptors were taken from a woman aged 18 to 75 in good health. Each CDR3 is given with its conserved first and last residue. Fields, in order: J gene, V gene, CDR3 protein.

TRBJ2-5,TRBV10-3,CAISEVETQYF
TRBJ2-2,TRBV7-9,CASKSRESGELFF
TRBJ1-2,TRBV7-9,CASSNSGFGGYTF
TRBJ1-5,TRBV5-6,CASSLVGRGQPQHF
TRBJ2-7,TRBV5-1,CASRWGTGSDEQYF
TRBJ2-1,TRBV12-3/TRBV12-4,CASNFAGTRAFGEQFF
TRBJ1-6,TRBV11-2,CASSTAVTPGSPLHF
TRBJ1-5,TRBV5-1,CASSPSHNQPQHF
TRBJ2-2,TRBV12-3/TRBV12-4,CASSYRHTGELFF
TRBJ1-2,TRBV29-1,CSVGGDYGYTF
TRBJ2-3,TRBV12-3/TRBV12-4,CASSFRSAPGGAGTDTQYF
TRBJ2-1,TRBV12-3/TRBV12-4,CASSLALLAGGQGEQFF
TRBJ1-5,TRBV12-3/TRBV12-4,CASSPDRGRYRPQHF
TRBJ2-2,TRBV24-1,CATSDLGRDTGELFF
TRBJ2-7,TRBV6-1,CAVRNIYEQYF
TRBJ1-6,TRBV12-3/TRBV12-4,CASSLGRGARGSPLHF
TRBJ2-7,TRBV12-3/TRBV12-4,CASSPSPPTQYF
TRBJ2-7,TRBV12-3/TRBV12-4,CASLPSSGRTEQYF
TRBJ1-4,TRBV6-6,CASMLKDREKLFF
TRBJ2-6,TRBV28,CASSFGGTSGANVLTF
TRBJ2-1,TRBV5-1,CASSLAGPPNEQFF
TRBJ1-1,TRBV6-1,CASLGTGWDTEAFF
TRBJ2-3,TRBV12-3/TRBV12-4,CASSFSRGGPDTQYF
TRBJ2-3,TRBV4-3,CASSQLAGSGWDTQYF
TRBJ1-3,TRBV20-1,CSARDGNLGNTIYF
TRBJ2-1,TRBV7-9,CASRSPDRVYNEQFF
TRBJ2-1,TRBV6-1,CASRTRTGYNEQFF
TRBJ2-5,TRBV29-1,CSVEDLGLAGLQETQYF
TRBJ1-5,TRBV7-2,CASSSRQKSGPQHF
TRBJ2-1,TRBV28,CASNFRTSGRADNEQFF
TRBJ1-1,TRBV7-2,CASSRRTGSNTEAFF
TRBJ2-3,TRBV6-1,CASSEGRWVDTQYF
TRBJ2-7,TRBV6-1,CASIGPWRGTYEQYF
TRBJ1-4,TRBV6-5,CASSYSRGATNEKLFF
TRBJ1-2,TRBV4-3,CASSQDLIGGINGYTF
TRBJ2-2,TRBV20-1,CSVLTENTGELFF
TRBJ2-1,TRBV10-3,CAISIGLAGGDEQFF
TRBJ1-1,TRBV7-9,CASSLVAGVMNTEAFF
TRBJ1-2,TRBV5-1,CASSPEQFNYGYTF
TRBJ2-1,TRBV9,CASSSRDIYYNEQFF
TRBJ2-1,TRBV4-2,CASSPGEAEYNEQFF
TRBJ1-4,TRBV4-1,CASSQALTGGVFF
TRBJ1-2,TRBV5-1,CASSQGVLDYGYTF
TRBJ2-6,TRBV4-3,CASSLDEGISGANVLTF
TRBJ1-5,TRBV6-2/TRBV6-3,CASSFGREAQPQHF
TRBJ1-1,TRBV5-1,CASSWGTGERAFF
TRBJ1-6,TRBV6-9,CASRSTGEVSPLHF
TRBJ2-7,TRBV18,CASSLRSVAGATYEQYF
TRBJ2-2,TRBV6-5,CASSYAPSGGRVTGELFF
TRBJ1-1,TRBV4-3,CASSQVVTGGKEAFF
TRBJ2-1,TRBV5-5,CASSLYGLAGVLDEQFF
TRBJ1-1,TRBV29-1,CSVARQGRTEAFF